The entry below describes one TCR beta chain. Authors' methods: Cell counts per sample came from amplifying reference gene primers. Clones were read by immunoSEQ multiplex PCR, and TCRdb kept only the in-frame ones, dropping some. V, J and clone size derive from that table, while D and trimming were established from the DNA sequence. The table lists around 81,000 clones, around 90% of them singletons. This specimen comes from a study of blood T cell repertoires in COVID-19. About the research overall: Italy, Spain and the United States were the sources of the convalescent and acute COVID-19 samples. PBMCs, B-cell-depleted T cells, or T cells provided the cDNA or gDNA that made up the material.

The CDR3 is made up of 14 amino acids. In germline, CDR1 is LNHDA, CDR2 SQIVND (reference sequence). The V and J ends lost 6 bases and 8 bases respectively, with 19 bases between them. The sequence came from a man between 65 and 85 years old with acute or convalescent COVID-19. This chain links TRBV19 with TRBJ1-2; weak D call: TRBD1 (6 bases). Sequencing was carried out using peripheral blood. The CDR3 loop reads CASSVLTGNTGYTF. CDR3 sequence (DNA): TGTGCCAGTAGCGTCCTGACAGGCAACACGGGCTACACCTTC. Full variable domain (missing parts from reference TRBV19 and TRBJ1-2): DGGITQSPKYLFRKEGQNVTLSCEQNLNHDAMYWYRQDPGQGLRLIYYSQIVNDFQKGDIAEGYSVSREKKESFPLTVTSAQKNPTAFYLCASSVLTGNTGYTFGSGTRLTVV.